The following is a T cell receptor beta chain sequence with its context. Its target is not known. Time point indicated: newly diagnosed GD, antithyroid drugs for less than 3 months. After RNA was extracted from PBMCs, the TCR library was made from it. These data come from a study of regulatory T cells in long-lasting Graves disease. On the study more broadly: Prior antithyroid drug treatment in newly diagnosed Graves' patients lasted under 3 months.

Study findings and constraints: Small numbers of samples may have cut accuracy. Segments TRBV28, TRBJ1-2 and TRBJ2-5 showed preferential usage in persistent disease.

CDR3 size: 14 residues. V was pared by 8 bases and J by 7 bases, with 11 bases of the junction left unmatched. CDR1 MNHNS and CDR2 SASEGT come from the germline V gene. Sequencing libraries for TCR beta were prepared with iRepertoire HTBI primers and Arm-PCR of CDR3 regions. TCRdb itself ran the multiplex PCR reads through MiXCR, one entry per CDR3 protein. The table lists a few hundred thousand distinct CDR3 sequences, 15% to 20% of them singletons, with 10% to 15% in the top ten. The data were also submitted as part of a second study, on T cells in Graves' hyperthyroidism and ophthalmopathy.

The chain employs TRBV6-1 and TRBJ2-5, with 9 bases matching TRBD1. Sequences were derived from peripheral blood mononuclear cells (PBMCs), sampled at new diagnosis, from a patient treated with antithyroid drugs. The receptor's source is a woman in her 30s with Graves disease. The chain's CDR3 is CASYGTGTMVTQYF. The CDR3 nucleotides read TGTGCCAGCTACGGGACAGGGACGATGGTGACCCAGTACTTC.